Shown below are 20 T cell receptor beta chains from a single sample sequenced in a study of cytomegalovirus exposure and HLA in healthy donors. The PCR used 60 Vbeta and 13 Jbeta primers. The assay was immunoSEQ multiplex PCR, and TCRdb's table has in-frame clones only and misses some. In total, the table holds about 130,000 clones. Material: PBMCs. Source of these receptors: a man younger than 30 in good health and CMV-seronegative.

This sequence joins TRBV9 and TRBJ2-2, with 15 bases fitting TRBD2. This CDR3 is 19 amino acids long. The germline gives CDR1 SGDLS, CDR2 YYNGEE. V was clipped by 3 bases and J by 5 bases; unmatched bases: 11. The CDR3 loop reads CASSAPGLAGGSTTGELFF. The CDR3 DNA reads TGTGCCAGCAGCGCCCCGGGACTAGCGGGGGGCAGCACGACCGGGGAGCTGTTTTTT. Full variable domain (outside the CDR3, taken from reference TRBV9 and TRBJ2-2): DSGVTQTPKHLITATGQRVTLRCSPRSGDLSVYWYQQSLDQGLQFLIQYYNGEERAKGNILERFSAQQFPDLHSELNLSSLELGDSALYFCASSAPGLAGGSTTGELFFGEGSRLTVL.

CDR3: CASSSGGGRDTEAFF. Written as DNA, the CDR3 is TGTGCCAGCAGCTCAGGGGGAGGGAGGGACACTGAAGCTTTCTTT. The chain uses TRBV13 and TRBJ1-1; 7 nucleotides agree with TRBD1. The CDR3 length is 15 residues. V was pared by 4 bases and J by 3 bases, with 8 bases of the junction left unmatched. Per the germline V gene, CDR1 is PRHDT and CDR2 is FYEKMQ (reference sequence).

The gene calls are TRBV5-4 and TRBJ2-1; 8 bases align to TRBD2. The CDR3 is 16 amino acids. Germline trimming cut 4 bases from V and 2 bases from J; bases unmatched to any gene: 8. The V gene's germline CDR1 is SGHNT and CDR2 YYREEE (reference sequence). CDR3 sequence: CASSPGGQGPYNEQFF. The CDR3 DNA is TGTGCCAGCAGCCCGGGGGGGCAGGGCCCCTACAATGAGCAGTTCTTC.

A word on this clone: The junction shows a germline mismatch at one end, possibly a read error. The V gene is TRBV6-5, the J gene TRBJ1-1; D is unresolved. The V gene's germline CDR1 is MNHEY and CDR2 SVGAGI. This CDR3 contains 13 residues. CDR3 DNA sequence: TGTGCCAGCAGTTACGCGGTGAATACTGAAGCTTTCTTT. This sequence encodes CASSYAVNTEAFF.

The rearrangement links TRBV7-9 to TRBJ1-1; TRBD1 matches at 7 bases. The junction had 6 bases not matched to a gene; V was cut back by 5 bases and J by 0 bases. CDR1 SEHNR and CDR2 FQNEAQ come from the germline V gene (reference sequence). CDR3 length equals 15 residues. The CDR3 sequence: CASSRIQGMNTEAFF. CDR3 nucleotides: TGTGCCAGCAGCCGGATACAGGGGATGAACACTGAAGCTTTCTTT.

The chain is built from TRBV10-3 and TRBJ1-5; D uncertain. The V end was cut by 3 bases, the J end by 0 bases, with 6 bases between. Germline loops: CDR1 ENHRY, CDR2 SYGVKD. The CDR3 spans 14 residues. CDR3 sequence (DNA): TGTGCCATCAGTGAATCGGTTAGCAATCAGCCCCAGCATTTT. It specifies CAISESVSNQPQHF.

CDR3 sequence reads: CAWTLSGNTIYF. The CDR3 DNA sequence: TGTGCCTGGACCCTCTCTGGAAACACCATATATTTT. The chain carries TRBV30 and TRBJ1-3; D remains ambiguous. Germline values: CDR1 GTSNPN, CDR2 SVGIG (reference sequence). This CDR3 spans 12 amino acids. Trimming removed 4 bases at V and 0 bases at J, with 4 bases between.

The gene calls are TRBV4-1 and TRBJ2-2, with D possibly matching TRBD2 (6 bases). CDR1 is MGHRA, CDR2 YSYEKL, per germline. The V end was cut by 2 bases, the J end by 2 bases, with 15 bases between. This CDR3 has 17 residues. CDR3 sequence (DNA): TGCGCCAGCAGCCAAAAGGTCGGCGGGGCTAACACCGGGGAGCTGTTTTTT. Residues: CASSQKVGGANTGELFF.

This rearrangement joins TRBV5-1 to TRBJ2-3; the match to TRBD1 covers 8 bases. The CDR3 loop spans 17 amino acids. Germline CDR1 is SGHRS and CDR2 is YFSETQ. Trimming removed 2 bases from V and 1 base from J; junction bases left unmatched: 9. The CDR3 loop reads CASSFTPSGQGTDTQYF. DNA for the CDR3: TGCGCCAGCAGCTTTACTCCTTCGGGACAGGGCACAGATACGCAGTATTTT.

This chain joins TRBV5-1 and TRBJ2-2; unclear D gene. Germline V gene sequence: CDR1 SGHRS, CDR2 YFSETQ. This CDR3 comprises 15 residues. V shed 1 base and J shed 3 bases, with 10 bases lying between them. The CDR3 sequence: CASSLISVDTGELFF. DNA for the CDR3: TGCGCCAGCAGCTTGATCTCCGTCGACACCGGGGAGCTGTTTTTT.

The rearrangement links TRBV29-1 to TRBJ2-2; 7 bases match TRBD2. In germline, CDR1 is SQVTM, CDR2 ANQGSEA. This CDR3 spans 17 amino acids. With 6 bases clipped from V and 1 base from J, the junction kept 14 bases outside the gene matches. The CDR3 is CSVRSTLAERNTGELFF. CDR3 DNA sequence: TGCAGCGTGCGAAGTACTCTAGCGGAAAGGAACACCGGGGAGCTGTTTTTT.

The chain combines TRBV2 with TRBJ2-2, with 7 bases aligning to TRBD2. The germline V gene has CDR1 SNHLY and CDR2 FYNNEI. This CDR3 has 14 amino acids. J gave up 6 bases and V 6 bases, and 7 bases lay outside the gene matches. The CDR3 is CASSELARAGELFF. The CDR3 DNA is TGTGCCAGCAGCGAACTAGCGAGGGCCGGGGAGCTGTTTTTT.

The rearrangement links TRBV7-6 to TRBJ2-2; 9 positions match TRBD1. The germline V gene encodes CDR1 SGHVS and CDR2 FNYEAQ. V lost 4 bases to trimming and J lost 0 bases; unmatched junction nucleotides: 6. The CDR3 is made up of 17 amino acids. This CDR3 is CASSYLTGGSNTGELFF. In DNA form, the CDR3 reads TGTGCCAGCAGCTACTTAACAGGGGGCTCGAACACCGGGGAGCTGTTTTTT.

The CDR3: CASSFGTGPMNTEAFF. The CDR3 bases are TGCGCCAGCAGCTTCGGTACAGGGCCAATGAACACTGAAGCTTTCTTT. The rearrangement uses TRBV5-1 and TRBJ1-1; maybe TRBD1 (6 bases). Trimming stripped 2 bases from V and 0 bases from J, with 14 bases between. Germline V gene sequence: CDR1 SGHRS, CDR2 YFSETQ. This CDR3 is built from 16 residues. The entire variable domain, with the rest obtained from reference TRBV5-1 and TRBJ1-1, is as follows: KAGVTQTPRYLIKTRGQQVTLSCSPISGHRSVSWYQQTPGQGLQFLFEYFSETQRNKGNFPGRFSGRQFSNSRSEMNVSTLELGDSALYLCASSFGTGPMNTEAFFGQGTRLTVV.

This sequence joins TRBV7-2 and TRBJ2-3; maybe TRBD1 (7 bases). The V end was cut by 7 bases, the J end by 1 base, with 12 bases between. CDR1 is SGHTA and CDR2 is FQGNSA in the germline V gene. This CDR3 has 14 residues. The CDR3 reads CASMAGQRTDTQYF. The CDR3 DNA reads TGTGCCAGCATGGCGGGACAGCGCACAGATACGCAGTATTTT.

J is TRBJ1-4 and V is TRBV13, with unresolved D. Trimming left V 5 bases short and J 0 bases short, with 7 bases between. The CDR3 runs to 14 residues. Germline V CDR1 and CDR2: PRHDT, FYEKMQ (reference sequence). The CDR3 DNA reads TGTGCCAGCAGCCCACAGTCAACTAATGAAAAACTGTTTTTT. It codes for CASSPQSTNEKLFF.

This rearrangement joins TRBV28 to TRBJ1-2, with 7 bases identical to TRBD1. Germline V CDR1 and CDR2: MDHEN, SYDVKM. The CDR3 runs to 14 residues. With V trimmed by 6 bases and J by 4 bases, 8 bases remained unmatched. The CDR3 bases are TGTGCCAGCAGCCGACAGGGTAGGGTCTATGGCTACACCTTC. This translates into CASSRQGRVYGYTF.

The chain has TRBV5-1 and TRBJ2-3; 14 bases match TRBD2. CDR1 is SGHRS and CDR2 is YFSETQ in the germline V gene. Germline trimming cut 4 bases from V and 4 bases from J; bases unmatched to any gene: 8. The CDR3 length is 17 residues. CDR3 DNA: TGCGCCAGCAGCGAGGGGACTAGCGGGAGTATGGCAGATACGCAGTATTTT. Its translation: CASSEGTSGSMADTQYF.

The CDR3 coding sequence is TGTGCCAGCAGTTATCGCGACAGCCTCTCTGGAAACACCATATATTTT. Translated, it gives CASSYRDSLSGNTIYF. The chain carries TRBV6-5 and TRBJ1-3, with D perhaps TRBD1 (5 bases). From germline, CDR1 is MNHEY and CDR2 SVGAGI. CDR3 length: 16 amino acids. Deletions cut 3 bases from V and 0 bases from J, with 12 bases between.

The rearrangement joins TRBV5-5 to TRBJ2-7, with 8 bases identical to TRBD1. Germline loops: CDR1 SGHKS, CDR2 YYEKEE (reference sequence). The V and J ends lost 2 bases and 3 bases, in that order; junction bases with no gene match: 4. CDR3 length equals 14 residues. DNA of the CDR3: TGTGCCAGCAGCTTCGCGACAGGGGACTACGAGCAGTACTTC. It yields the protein CASSFATGDYEQYF.